The 4 T cell receptor beta chains listed next were all sequenced from one sample in a study of T cell responses to AZD1222 COVID-19 vaccine. Profiling relied on immunoSEQ multiplex PCR, and the TCRdb table lists in-frame clones only, not all of them. The sample lists about 130,000 clones, 80% to 90% seen once, with 7.5% to 8% in the top ten. The sequencing here drew on peripheral blood, taken on day 0 of AZD1222 vaccination. These receptors were obtained from an adult in good health.

The V and J genes are TRBV29-1 and TRBJ2-1; D might be TRBD2 (5 bases). This CDR3 is 14 amino acids long. Between the trimmed V and J ends, which lost 2 bases and 4 bases, there was a span of 12 bases. Germline CDR1 SQVTM, CDR2 ANQGSEA. The CDR3 nucleotides read TGCAGCGTTGAATCTGGGCGGGTATACAATGAGCAGTTCTTC. Residues: CSVESGRVYNEQFF.

V and J are TRBV18 and TRBJ1-2; no definite D call. From germline, CDR1 is KGHSH and CDR2 LQKENI. Deletions cut 2 bases from V and 4 bases from J, with 11 bases between. The CDR3 is 14 residues long. CDR3: CASSPDSSGYGYTF. CDR3 coding DNA: TGTGCCAGCTCACCAGACTCTAGCGGCTATGGCTACACCTTC.

This clone was detected once. V usage is TRBV23-1 and J usage is TRBJ2-3, with D possibly TRBD2 on 6 matching bases. TRBV23-1 is marked as an open reading frame, function uncertain. V lost 6 bases and J 4 bases, leaving 23 bases between the germline ends. There are 17 residues in the CDR3. CDR3 coding DNA: TGCGCCAGCAGCCCTGGGCCTCTAGCGACCGCCCCAGATACGCAGTATTTT. Translation gives CASSPGPLATAPDTQYF.

The V call is TRBV28, the J call TRBJ1-2, with TRBD1 matching 7 bases. Germline V CDR1 and CDR2: MDHEN, SYDVKM. J lost 7 bases, V lost 6 bases, and 11 bases had no gene match. CDR3 size: 14 residues. In nucleotides, the CDR3 is TGTGCCAGCAGCTTAACAGGGGCGGAGGTTGGCTACACCTTC. It specifies CASSLTGAEVGYTF.